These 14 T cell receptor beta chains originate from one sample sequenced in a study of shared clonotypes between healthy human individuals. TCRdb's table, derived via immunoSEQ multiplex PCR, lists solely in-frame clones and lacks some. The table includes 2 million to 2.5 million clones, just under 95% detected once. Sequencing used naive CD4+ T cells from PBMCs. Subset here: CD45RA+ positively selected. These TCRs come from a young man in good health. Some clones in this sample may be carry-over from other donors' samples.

CDR3 in amino acids: CASSVRAGPPDTQYF. CDR3 sequence (DNA): TGTGCCAGCAGCGTGCGAGCGGGACCCCCAGATACGCAGTATTTT. The chain employs TRBV9 and TRBJ2-3, with 7 bases that match TRBD2. Germline V lookup: CDR1 SGDLS, CDR2 YYNGEE. The CDR3 runs to 15 residues. V gave up 2 bases and J gave up 4 bases; unmatched junction bases: 7.

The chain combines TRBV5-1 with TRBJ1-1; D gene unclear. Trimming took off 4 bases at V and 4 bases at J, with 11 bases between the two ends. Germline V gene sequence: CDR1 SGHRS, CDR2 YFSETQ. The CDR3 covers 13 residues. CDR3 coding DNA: TGCGCCAGCAGCCCCGAGATAGTCACTGAAGCTTTCTTT. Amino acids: CASSPEIVTEAFF.

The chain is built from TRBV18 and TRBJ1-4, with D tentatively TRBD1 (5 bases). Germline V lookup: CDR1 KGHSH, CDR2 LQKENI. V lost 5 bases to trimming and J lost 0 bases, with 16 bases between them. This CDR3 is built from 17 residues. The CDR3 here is CASSTRQSLTTNEKLFF. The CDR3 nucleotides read TGTGCCAGCTCAACACGACAGAGCCTCACAACTAATGAAAAACTGTTTTTT.

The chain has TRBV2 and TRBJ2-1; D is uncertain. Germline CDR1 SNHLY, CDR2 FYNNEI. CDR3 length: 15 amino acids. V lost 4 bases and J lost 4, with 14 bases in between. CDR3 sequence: CASSVPKRVYNEQFF. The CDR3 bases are TGTGCCAGCAGTGTTCCCAAACGAGTGTACAATGAGCAGTTCTTC.

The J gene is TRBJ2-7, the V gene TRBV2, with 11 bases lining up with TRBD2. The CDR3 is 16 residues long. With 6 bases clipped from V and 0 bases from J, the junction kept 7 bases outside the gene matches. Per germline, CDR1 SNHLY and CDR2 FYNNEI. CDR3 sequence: CASRERLAGHSYEQYF. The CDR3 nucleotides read TGTGCCAGCAGGGAGAGACTAGCGGGACACTCCTACGAGCAGTACTTC.

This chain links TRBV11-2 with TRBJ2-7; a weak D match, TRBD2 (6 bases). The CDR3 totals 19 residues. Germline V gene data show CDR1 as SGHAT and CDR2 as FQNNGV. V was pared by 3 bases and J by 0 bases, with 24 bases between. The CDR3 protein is CASSFLNPGRQKGSYEQYF. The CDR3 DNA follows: TGTGCCAGCAGCTTTTTGAACCCCGGGAGACAGAAAGGCTCCTACGAGCAGTACTTC.

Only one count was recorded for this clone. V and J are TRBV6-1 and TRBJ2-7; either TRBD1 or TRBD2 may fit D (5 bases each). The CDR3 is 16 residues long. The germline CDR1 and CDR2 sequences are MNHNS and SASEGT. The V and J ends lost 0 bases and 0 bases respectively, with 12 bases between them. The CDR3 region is CASSEAWAGTSYEQYF. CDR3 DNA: TGTGCCAGCAGTGAAGCCTGGGCAGGGACCTCCTACGAGCAGTACTTC.

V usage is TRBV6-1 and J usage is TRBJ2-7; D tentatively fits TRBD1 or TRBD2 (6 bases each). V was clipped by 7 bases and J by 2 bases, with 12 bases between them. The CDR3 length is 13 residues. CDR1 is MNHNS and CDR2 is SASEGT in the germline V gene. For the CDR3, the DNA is TGTGCCAGCATTATAGGGGGGACCTACGAGCAGTACTTC. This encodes CASIIGGTYEQYF.

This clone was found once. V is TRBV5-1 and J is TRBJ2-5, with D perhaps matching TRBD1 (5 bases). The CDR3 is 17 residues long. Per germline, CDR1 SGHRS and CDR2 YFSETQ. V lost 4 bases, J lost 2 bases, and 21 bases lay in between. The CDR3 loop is CASSTPDSLQFQETQYF. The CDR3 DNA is TGCGCCAGCAGCACCCCCGACAGCCTACAATTTCAAGAGACCCAGTACTTC.

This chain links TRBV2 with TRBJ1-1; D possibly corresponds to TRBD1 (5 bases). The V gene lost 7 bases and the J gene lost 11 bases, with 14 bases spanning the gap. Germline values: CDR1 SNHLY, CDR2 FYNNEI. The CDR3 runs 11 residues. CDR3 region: CASTLFGAAFF. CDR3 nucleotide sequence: TGTGCCAGCACCCTCTTTGGGGCCGCTTTCTTT.

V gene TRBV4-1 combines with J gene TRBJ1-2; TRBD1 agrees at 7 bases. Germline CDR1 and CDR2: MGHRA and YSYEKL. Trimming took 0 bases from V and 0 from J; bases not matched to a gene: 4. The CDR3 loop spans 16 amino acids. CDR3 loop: CASSQEGQITNYGYTF. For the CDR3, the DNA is TGCGCCAGCAGCCAAGAGGGACAGATAACTAACTATGGCTACACCTTC.

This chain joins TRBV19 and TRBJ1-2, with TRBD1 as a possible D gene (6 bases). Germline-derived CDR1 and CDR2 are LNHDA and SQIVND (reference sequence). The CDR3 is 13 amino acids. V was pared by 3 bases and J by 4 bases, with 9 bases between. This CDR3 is CASSIGQSYGYTF. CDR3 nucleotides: TGTGCCAGTAGTATTGGACAGAGCTATGGCTACACCTTC.

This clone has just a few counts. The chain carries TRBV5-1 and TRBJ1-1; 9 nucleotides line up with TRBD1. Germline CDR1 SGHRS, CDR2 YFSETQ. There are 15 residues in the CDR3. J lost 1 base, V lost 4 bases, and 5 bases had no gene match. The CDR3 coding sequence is TGCGCCAGCAGCGCTGGACAGGGGCCGAACACTGAAGCTTTCTTT. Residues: CASSAGQGPNTEAFF.

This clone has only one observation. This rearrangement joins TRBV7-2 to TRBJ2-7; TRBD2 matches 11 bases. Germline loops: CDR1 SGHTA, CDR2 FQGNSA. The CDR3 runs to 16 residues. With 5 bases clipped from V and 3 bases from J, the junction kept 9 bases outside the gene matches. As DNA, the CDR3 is TGTGCCAGCAGCCCCCGACTAGCGGGGACCCACTACGAGCAGTACTTC. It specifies CASSPRLAGTHYEQYF.